This T cell receptor beta chain was sequenced in a study of identical twins. General study points: For monozygotic twins, models underestimated out-of-frame TCR alpha sharing. Where beta out-of-frame sequences were concerned, excess twin sharing was weaker.

On this clonotype itself: Antigen unknown.

The V end was cut by 4 bases, the J end by 8 bases, with 10 bases between. The germline V gene encodes CDR1 KGHDR and CDR2 SFDVKD. This CDR3 is 12 amino acids long. TCRdb used MiXCR to reprocess the 5' RACE reads, holding one entry per CDR3 protein. Of around 1.7 million distinct CDR3 sequences listed, less than 35% were seen once; the top ten hold about 0.3%. What was sequenced was cord blood. The sequence derives from a newborn girl in good health. The genes are TRBV24-1 and TRBJ1-2; tentative D call: TRBD1 (5 bases). CDR3: CATSDQGEGYTF. The DNA for the CDR3 is TGTGCCACCAGTGACCAGGGAGAGGGCTACACCTTC.